The 17 T cell receptor beta chains in this list originate from one sample, sequenced in a study of blood T cell repertoires in COVID-19. Profiling relied on immunoSEQ multiplex PCR, and the TCRdb table lists in-frame clones only, not all of them. This sample has approximately 150,000 clones; about 87% occur once, and the top ten carry about 2.5%. Sequenced sample: peripheral blood. The origin of the receptors is a human donor with COVID-19, enrolled during active disease. The donor label of this sample is uncertain.

J is TRBJ2-1 and V is TRBV7-3; TRBD1 matches at 7 bases. With 5 bases clipped from V and 0 bases from J, the junction kept 7 bases outside the gene matches. The V gene's germline CDR1 is SGHTA and CDR2 FQGTGA. CDR3 size: 16 residues. The CDR3, as DNA: TGTGCCAGCAGCCCACAGGGGTCCCGCTCCTACAATGAGCAGTTCTTC. This translates into CASSPQGSRSYNEQFF. Looking up the rest from reference TRBV7-3 and TRBJ2-1 gives the full variable domain: GAGVSQTPSNKVTEKGKYVELRCDPISGHTALYWYRQSLGQGPEFLIYFQGTGAADDSGLPNDRFFAVRPEGSVSTLKIQRTERGDSAVYLCASSPQGSRSYNEQFFGPGTRLTVL.

The chain employs TRBV9 and TRBJ2-1; D may be TRBD2 (6 bases). Germline V gene data show CDR1 as SGDLS and CDR2 as YYNGEE. This CDR3 has 16 amino acids. The V end was cut by 3 bases, the J end by 6 bases, with 19 bases between. The CDR3 DNA reads TGTGCCAGCAGCGCTACGGGACTGAGCCTATTCAATGAGCAGTTCTTC. Amino acids: CASSATGLSLFNEQFF.

CDR3 in amino acids: CASRISGGRFYGYTF. The DNA for the CDR3 is TGTGCCAGCAGGATCTCGGGGGGACGCTTCTATGGCTACACCTTC. This chain connects TRBV28 to TRBJ1-2; perhaps TRBD1 as D (5 bases). The CDR3 spans 15 residues. V dropped 6 bases and J dropped 4 bases, with 18 bases sitting between them. Per germline, CDR1 MDHEN and CDR2 SYDVKM.

The chain joins TRBV15 to TRBJ2-6; D is ambiguous. CDR3 length: 16 amino acids. Germline V gene sequence: CDR1 LNHNV, CDR2 YYDKDF (reference sequence). Trimming cost V 0 bases and J 4 bases, with 10 bases left between them. The CDR3 here is CATSRDPVVGANVLTF. As DNA, the CDR3 is TGTGCCACCAGCAGAGACCCAGTGGTCGGGGCCAACGTCCTGACTTTC.

This chain connects TRBV6-5 to TRBJ1-6; D unclear. Germline V CDR1 and CDR2: MNHEY, SVGAGI. The V end lost 2 bases, the J end lost 8 bases, and 10 bases lay between the germline ends. The CDR3 sequence is 14 residues long. Written as DNA, the CDR3 is TGTGCCAGCAGTTACACGGGATCCGATTCACCCCTCCACTTT. As protein: CASSYTGSDSPLHF.

The chain employs TRBV28 and TRBJ1-2; 9 bases align to TRBD1. Trimming took 5 bases from V and 6 from J; bases not matched to a gene: 10. Per the germline V gene, CDR1 is MDHEN and CDR2 is SYDVKM. CDR3 length: 15 residues. CDR3 loop: CASSPGGDRVNGYTF. In DNA form, the CDR3 reads TGTGCCAGCAGTCCCGGGGGGGACAGGGTGAATGGCTACACCTTC.

V and J are TRBV6-5 and TRBJ2-1, with 11 bases lining up with TRBD1. V gave up 6 bases and J gave up 3 bases; unmatched junction bases: 4. The CDR3 loop spans 15 amino acids. Germline-derived CDR1 and CDR2 are MNHEY and SVGAGI. The CDR3 sequence: CASSKGQGVYNEQFF. CDR3 nucleotides: TGTGCCAGCAGCAAGGGACAGGGGGTCTACAATGAGCAGTTCTTC.

The chain uses TRBV2 and TRBJ2-7, with D possibly being TRBD1 (5 bases). Germline-derived CDR1 and CDR2 are SNHLY and FYNNEI. This CDR3 contains 13 residues. The ends were cut back, 6 bases at V and 3 bases at J, with 12 bases in the middle. The CDR3, as DNA: TGTGCCAGCAGCTTAGACAGCCACTACGAGCAGTACTTC. Encoded protein: CASSLDSHYEQYF.

The chain carries TRBV9 and TRBJ2-1; weak D call: TRBD2 (5 bases). V lost 2 bases, J lost 10 bases, and 13 bases lay in between. The CDR3 is made up of 13 amino acids. Germline values: CDR1 SGDLS, CDR2 YYNGEE. CDR3 bases: TGTGCCAGCAGCGTGGATTGGAGGACCGAGCAGTTCTTC. Its protein is CASSVDWRTEQFF.

This rearrangement joins TRBV6-1 to TRBJ2-2, with a weak D call TRBD2 (6 bases). This CDR3 is 16 amino acids long. Germline values: CDR1 MNHNS, CDR2 SASEGT. V dropped 2 bases and J dropped 0 bases, with 10 bases sitting between them. This CDR3 is CASSEFREPNTGELFF. The CDR3 region has the DNA TGTGCCAGCAGTGAATTTCGGGAGCCGAACACCGGGGAGCTGTTTTTT.

The CDR3 loop reads CASSTLGLADEQFF. DNA of the CDR3: TGTGCCAGCAGTACACTTGGACTAGCGGATGAGCAGTTCTTC. The V call is TRBV6-5, the J call TRBJ2-1; 10 bases map to TRBD2. The CDR3 loop spans 14 amino acids. After removal of 5 bases from V and 8 bases from J, the junction contained 6 bases not matched to a gene. CDR1 MNHEY and CDR2 SVGAGI come from the germline V gene.

CDR3 bases: TGTGCCATCAGTGAGTCTGAACAACGCGAGCAGTACTTC. Its translation is CAISESEQREQYF. The chain uses TRBV10-3 and TRBJ2-7; D not resolved. The V end lost 0 bases, the J end lost 6 bases, and 9 bases lay between the germline ends. CDR1 is ENHRY and CDR2 is SYGVKD in the germline V gene. This CDR3 is 13 amino acids long.

V and J are TRBV7-2 and TRBJ1-2; 7 bases match TRBD1. Germline trimming cut 1 base from V and 2 bases from J; bases unmatched to any gene: 7. CDR1 SGHTA and CDR2 FQGNSA come from the germline V gene. The CDR3 is 16 residues long. The CDR3 loop is CASSLGGSGQNYGYTF. The CDR3, as DNA: TGTGCCAGCAGCTTAGGGGGGTCGGGACAGAACTATGGCTACACCTTC. Full variable domain (rest looked up from reference TRBV7-2 and TRBJ1-2): GAGVSQSPSNKVTEKGKDVELRCDPISGHTALYWYRQSLGQGLEFLIYFQGNSAPDKSGLPSDRFSAERTGGSVSTLTIQRTQQEDSAVYLCASSLGGSGQNYGYTFGSGTRLTVV.

This sequence joins TRBV7-6 and TRBJ1-2; maybe TRBD1 (6 bases). Trimming stripped 2 bases from V and 5 bases from J, with 15 bases between. The CDR3 consists of 15 residues. Germline values: CDR1 SGHVS, CDR2 FNYEAQ. CDR3 in amino acids: CASSLLSGGRYGYTF. CDR3 coding DNA: TGTGCCAGCAGCTTACTTTCGGGGGGCCGGTATGGCTACACCTTC.

This chain joins TRBV4-1 and TRBJ1-2; no clear D gene. V lost 3 bases, J lost 1 base, and 15 bases lay in between. The CDR3 extends over 16 amino acids. Germline V lookup: CDR1 MGHRA, CDR2 YSYEKL. The DNA of the CDR3 is TGCGCCAGCAGCCAGGTTAGCGGGGATCTTAACTATGGCTACACCTTC. Protein product: CASSQVSGDLNYGYTF.

The chain is built from TRBV5-6 and TRBJ2-7; D ambiguous. The length of the CDR3 is 11 residues. Trimming cost V 5 bases and J 4 bases, with 7 bases left between them. Germline CDR1 is SGHDT and CDR2 is YYEEEE. The CDR3 DNA is TGTGCCAGCAGTCGACATTACGAGCAGTACTTC. Translation gives CASSRHYEQYF.

The J gene is TRBJ1-4, the V gene TRBV9; D perhaps matches TRBD1 (6 bases). The CDR3 runs to 16 residues. Germline assignment: CDR1 SGDLS and CDR2 YYNGEE. V lost 3 bases and J lost 2, with 14 bases in between. The CDR3 loop is CASSATPTGTNEKLFF. CDR3 DNA: TGTGCCAGCAGCGCCACCCCGACAGGTACTAATGAAAAACTGTTTTTT.